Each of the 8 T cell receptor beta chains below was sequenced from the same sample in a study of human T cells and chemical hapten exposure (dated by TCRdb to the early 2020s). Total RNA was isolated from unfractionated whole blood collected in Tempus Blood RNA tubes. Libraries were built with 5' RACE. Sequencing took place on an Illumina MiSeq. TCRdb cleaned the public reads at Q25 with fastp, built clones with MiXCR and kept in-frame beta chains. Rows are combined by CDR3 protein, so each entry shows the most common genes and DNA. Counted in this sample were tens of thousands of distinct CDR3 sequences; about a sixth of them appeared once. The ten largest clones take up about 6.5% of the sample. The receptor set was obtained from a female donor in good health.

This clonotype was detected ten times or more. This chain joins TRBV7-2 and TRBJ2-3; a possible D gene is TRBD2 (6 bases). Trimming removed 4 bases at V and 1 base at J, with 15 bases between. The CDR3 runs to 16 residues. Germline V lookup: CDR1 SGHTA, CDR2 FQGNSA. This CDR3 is CASSSPPGVRTDTQYF. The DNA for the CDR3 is TGTGCCAGCAGCTCTCCCCCGGGAGTGCGCACAGATACGCAGTATTTT. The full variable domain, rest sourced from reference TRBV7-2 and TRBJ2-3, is GAGVSQSPSNKVTEKGKDVELRCDPISGHTALYWYRQSLGQGLEFLIYFQGNSAPDKSGLPSDRFSAERTGGSVSTLTIQRTQQEDSAVYLCASSSPPGVRTDTQYFGPGTRLTVL.

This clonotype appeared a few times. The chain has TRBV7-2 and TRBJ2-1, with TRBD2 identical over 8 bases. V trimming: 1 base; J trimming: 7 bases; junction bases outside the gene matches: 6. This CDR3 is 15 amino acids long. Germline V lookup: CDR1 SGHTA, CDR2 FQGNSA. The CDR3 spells CASSLVSGEVNEQFF. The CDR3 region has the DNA TGTGCCAGCAGCTTAGTTAGCGGGGAGGTGAATGAGCAGTTCTTC.

The CDR3 sequence is CAISESKQGYEQYF. For the CDR3, the DNA is TGTGCCATCAGTGAGTCGAAGCAAGGGTACGAGCAGTACTTC. The genes are TRBV10-3 and TRBJ2-7; no definite D call. CDR1 and CDR2 from the germline V gene are ENHRY and SYGVKD. This CDR3 has 14 residues. Trimming pared 0 bases from V and 4 bases from J, leaving 10 bases between.

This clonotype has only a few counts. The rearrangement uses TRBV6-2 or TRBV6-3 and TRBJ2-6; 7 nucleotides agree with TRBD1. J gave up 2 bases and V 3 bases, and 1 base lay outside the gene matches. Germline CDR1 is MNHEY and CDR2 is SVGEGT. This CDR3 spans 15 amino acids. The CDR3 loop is CASSYTGAGANVLTF. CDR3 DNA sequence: TGTGCCAGCAGTTATACAGGGGCTGGGGCCAACGTCCTGACTTTC.

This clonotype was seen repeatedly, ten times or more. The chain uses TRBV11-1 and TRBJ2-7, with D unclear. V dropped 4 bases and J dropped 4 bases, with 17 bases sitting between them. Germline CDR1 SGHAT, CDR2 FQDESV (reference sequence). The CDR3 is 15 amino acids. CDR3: CASSSLATSLYEQYF. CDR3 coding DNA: TGTGCCAGCAGCTCCTTAGCTACAAGTTTGTACGAGCAGTACTTC.

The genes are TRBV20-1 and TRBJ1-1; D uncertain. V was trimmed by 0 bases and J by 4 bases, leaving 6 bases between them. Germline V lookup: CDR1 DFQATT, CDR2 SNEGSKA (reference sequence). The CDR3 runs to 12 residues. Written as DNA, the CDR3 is TGCAGTGCTAGAGAGACGGGCACTGAAGCTTTCTTT. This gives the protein CSARETGTEAFF.

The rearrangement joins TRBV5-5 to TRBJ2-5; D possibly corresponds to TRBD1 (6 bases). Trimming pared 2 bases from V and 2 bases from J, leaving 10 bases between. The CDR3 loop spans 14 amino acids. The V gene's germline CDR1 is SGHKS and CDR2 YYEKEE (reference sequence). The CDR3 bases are TGTGCCAGCAGCTTAGGACAGCTACAAGAGACCCAGTACTTC. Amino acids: CASSLGQLQETQYF.

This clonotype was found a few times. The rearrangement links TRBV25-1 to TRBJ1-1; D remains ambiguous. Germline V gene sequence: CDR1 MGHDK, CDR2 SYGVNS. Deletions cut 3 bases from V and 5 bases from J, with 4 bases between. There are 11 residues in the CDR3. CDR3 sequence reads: CASSDWTEAFF. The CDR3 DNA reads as TGTGCCAGCAGTGATTGGACTGAAGCTTTCTTT.